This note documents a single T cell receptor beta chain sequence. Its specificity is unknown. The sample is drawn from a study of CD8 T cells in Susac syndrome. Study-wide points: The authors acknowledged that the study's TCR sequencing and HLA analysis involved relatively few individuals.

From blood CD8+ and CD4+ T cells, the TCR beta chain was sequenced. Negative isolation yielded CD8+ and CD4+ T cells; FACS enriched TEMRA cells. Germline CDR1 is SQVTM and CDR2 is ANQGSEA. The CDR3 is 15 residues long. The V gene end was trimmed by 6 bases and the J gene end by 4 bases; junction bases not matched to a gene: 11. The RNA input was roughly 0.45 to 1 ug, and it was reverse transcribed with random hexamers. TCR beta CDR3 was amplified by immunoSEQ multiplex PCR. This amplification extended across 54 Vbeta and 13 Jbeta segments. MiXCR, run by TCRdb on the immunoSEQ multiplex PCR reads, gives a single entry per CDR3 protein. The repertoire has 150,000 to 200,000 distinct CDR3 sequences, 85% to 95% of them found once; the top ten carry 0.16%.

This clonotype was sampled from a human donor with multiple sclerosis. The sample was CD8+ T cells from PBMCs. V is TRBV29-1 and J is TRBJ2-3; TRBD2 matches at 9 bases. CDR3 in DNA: TGCAGCGTAGCCAAGCGGGGGGAAGGGCCAGATACGCAGTATTTT. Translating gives CSVAKRGEGPDTQYF.